This is a list of T cell receptor beta chains from one sample in a study of spatial heterogeneity in lung cancer. TCRdb passed the 5' RACE reads through MiXCR, listing each CDR3 protein once. The profile shows 5,200 or so distinct CDR3 sequences, roughly 3.9% of them singletons. The sequenced sample was lung tumor tissue, obtained at surgery. These receptors all come from a female donor with early-stage non-small cell lung cancer. The CDR3 runs from the conserved cysteine through the conserved F or W. The D gene is left open where the match is weak. Where a row states a size, it is once, few, many or the class of an expanded clone; other rows omit it.

D: TRBD1
V: TRBV28
J: TRBJ2-7
size: medium-sized
CDR3: CAATKTGGALAYEQYF
DNA: TGTGCCGCGACGAAGACAGGGGGCGCGCTGGCCTACGAGCAGTACTTC

D: -
V: TRBV11-2
J: TRBJ2-5
size: medium-sized
CDR3: CASSPFRQRETQYF
DNA: TGTGCCAGCAGCCCTTTCCGACAGAGAGAGACCCAGTACTTC

D: TRBD2
V: TRBV7-8
J: TRBJ2-3
size: medium-sized
CDR3: CASGGTSVDTQYF
DNA: TGTGCCAGTGGAGGGACTAGCGTTGATACGCAGTATTTT

D: -
V: TRBV3-1
J: TRBJ1-1
size: many
CDR3: CASSQEETLEAFF
DNA: TGTGCCAGCAGCCAAGAAGAAACCCTTGAAGCTTTCTTT

D: TRBD2
V: TRBV7-8
J: TRBJ2-3
size: large
CDR3: CASSPGGLAGSSGDTQYF
DNA: TGTGCCAGCAGCCCGGGAGGACTAGCGGGAAGTTCTGGGGATACGCAGTATTTT

D: -
V: TRBV4-2
J: TRBJ2-1
size: many
CDR3: CASSQDRDAPNEQFF
DNA: TGTGCCAGCAGCCAAGATCGTGACGCCCCCAATGAGCAGTTCTTC

D: -
V: TRBV12-3/TRBV12-4
J: TRBJ1-1
size: medium-sized
CDR3: CASRRDVGTEAFF
DNA: TGTGCCAGCAGAAGAGACGTGGGCACTGAAGCTTTCTTT

D: -
V: TRBV10-3
J: TRBJ1-5
size: medium-sized
CDR3: CAISGQGNQPQHF
DNA: TGTGCCATCAGTGGACAGGGCAATCAGCCCCAGCATTTT

D: TRBD1
V: TRBV24-1
J: TRBJ2-1
size: -
CDR3: CATSDFGGQGNNEQFF
DNA: TGTGCCACCAGTGATTTCGGGGGACAGGGAAACAATGAGCAGTTCTTC

D: -
V: TRBV5-1
J: TRBJ2-7
size: many
CDR3: CASRPSPSYEQYF
DNA: TGCGCCAGCAGACCTTCCCCCTCCTACGAGCAGTACTTC

D: -
V: TRBV27
J: TRBJ2-7
size: medium-sized
CDR3: CASGFSGREQYF
DNA: TGTGCCAGCGGATTTAGTGGTCGAGAGCAGTACTTC

D: TRBD2
V: TRBV3-1
J: TRBJ2-3
size: many
CDR3: CASSGSTTTDTQYF
DNA: TGTGCCAGTAGCGGGAGCACTACCACAGATACGCAGTATTTT

D: -
V: TRBV7-9
J: TRBJ1-5
size: many
CDR3: CASSLVQGHSNQPQHF
DNA: TGTGCCAGCAGCCTAGTACAGGGACATAGCAATCAGCCCCAGCATTTT

D: -
V: TRBV27
J: TRBJ1-6
size: many
CDR3: CASRIQGPNNSPLHF
DNA: TGTGCCAGCAGGATACAGGGACCCAATAATTCACCCCTCCACTTT

D: TRBD2
V: TRBV20-1
J: TRBJ2-7
size: medium-sized
CDR3: CSARALAGNSYEQYF
DNA: TGCAGTGCTAGGGCGCTAGCGGGGAATTCCTACGAGCAGTACTTC

D: -
V: TRBV7-9
J: TRBJ2-3
size: medium-sized
CDR3: CASSLGLTDTQYF
DNA: TGTGCCAGCAGCTTAGGTTTGACGGATACGCAGTATTTT

D: -
V: TRBV28
J: TRBJ2-7
size: medium-sized
CDR3: CASSRGGRVTYEQYF
DNA: TGTGCCAGCAGCAGAGGCGGCAGGGTTACCTACGAGCAGTACTTC

D: -
V: TRBV5-1
J: TRBJ1-5
size: medium-sized
CDR3: CASSRGDVDQPQHF
DNA: TGCGCCAGCAGCCGGGGAGACGTCGATCAGCCCCAGCATTTT

D: TRBD2
V: TRBV6-5
J: TRBJ2-3
size: many
CDR3: CASSYAGTSGYTDTQYF
DNA: TGTGCCAGCAGTTACGCGGGGACTAGCGGATACACAGATACGCAGTATTTT

D: -
V: TRBV7-2
J: TRBJ1-5
size: many
CDR3: CASSRQTQDNQPQHF
DNA: TGTGCCAGCAGCCGACAAACGCAAGACAATCAGCCCCAGCATTTT

D: -
V: TRBV30
J: TRBJ1-5
size: many
CDR3: CAWSVGPDQPQHF
DNA: TGTGCCTGGAGTGTCGGACCGGATCAGCCCCAGCATTTT

D: -
V: TRBV27
J: TRBJ2-2
size: medium-sized
CDR3: CASTKGQNTGELFF
DNA: TGTGCCAGCACGAAGGGACAAAACACCGGGGAGCTGTTTTTT

D: -
V: TRBV5-4
J: TRBJ2-1
size: many
CDR3: CASSLERTSYNEQFF
DNA: TGTGCCAGCAGCTTGGAACGGACCTCCTACAATGAGCAGTTCTTC

D: TRBD1
V: TRBV29-1
J: TRBJ1-1
size: medium-sized
CDR3: CSVGLGTGFTEAFF
DNA: TGCAGCGTTGGTTTAGGGACAGGGTTCACTGAAGCTTTCTTT

D: -
V: TRBV18
J: TRBJ1-1
size: medium-sized
CDR3: CASSPDQIAEAFF
DNA: TGTGCCAGCTCACCAGACCAGATCGCTGAAGCTTTCTTT

D: -
V: TRBV20-1
J: TRBJ2-2
size: few
CDR3: CSARDRGYGTGELFF
DNA: TGCAGTGCTAGAGACAGGGGTTATGGCACCGGGGAGCTGTTTTTT